This T cell receptor (beta chain) was sequenced during a study of Ad26.COV2.S vaccination and SARS-CoV-2 variants. Treatment specified: roughly 20 received Ad26.COV2.S at low or high dose, single or two shots; 5 received placebo; per-sample allocation not given. Sampling was done on day 63 after the first vaccine or placebo injection. This table comes from immunoSEQ multiplex PCR, and its TCRdb copy is limited to in-frame clones, with some not included. The table includes 300,000 to 350,000 clones, 90% detected once. The sample holds a few counts of this clone. This sample comprised peripheral blood, obtained in a trial of Ad26.COV2.S vaccine versus placebo. This receptor was taken from a person between 18 and 59 years old who received the Ad26.COV2.S COVID-19 vaccine or a placebo.

CDR3 sequence: CASIDQYNSHTEAFF. CDR3 nucleotides: TGTGCCAGCATCGACCAATACAACAGTCACACTGAAGCTTTCTTT. The chain uses TRBV6-5 and TRBJ1-1; D call uncertain. V was shortened by 7 bases and J by 3 bases, with 18 bases between the two germline ends. The CDR3 has 15 residues. Germline-derived CDR1 and CDR2 are MNHEY and SVGAGI.